This T cell receptor beta chain came from a study of PD-L1 blockade in urothelial cancer. On the study more broadly: Per blood sample, T cells had a median of 141,255.

V was pared by 5 bases and J by 13 bases, with 4 bases of the junction left unmatched. The CDR3 runs 11 residues. Germline CDR1 reads SNHLY; CDR2 reads FYNNEI. Using immunoSEQ multiplex PCR, the repertoire was profiled, and TCRdb retains in-frame clones only, with some absent. In the table there are approximately 71,000 clones, about 88% of which are singletons. The chain joins TRBV2 to TRBJ1-1; 10 nucleotides line up with TRBD1. Sequencing used PBMCs, obtained around atezolizumab (anti-PD-L1) treatment. The clonotype was recovered from a man aged 55 to 70 with urothelial cancer. The CDR3 region is CASSPDRGIFF. CDR3 coding DNA: TGTGCCAGCAGTCCGGACAGGGGGATTTTCTTT.